What follows are 19 T cell receptor beta chains derived from one specimen sequenced in a study of cytomegalovirus exposure and HLA in healthy donors. Data came from immunoSEQ multiplex PCR; TCRdb stores just in-frame clones and leaves some out. The sample comprises about 110,000 clones, around 90% of which are singletons, and around 1.7% rests with the top ten. Material: PBMCs. Receptors were obtained from a woman between 18 and 29 years old in good health and CMV-seropositive.

The chain links TRBV28 to TRBJ2-1, with TRBD2 matching 8 bases. The CDR3 contains 11 residues. The trim removed 3 bases at V and 15 bases at J, leaving 4 bases unmatched. Per germline, CDR1 MDHEN and CDR2 SYDVKM. The CDR3 loop is CASSFKRGSFF. The CDR3 DNA follows: TGTGCCAGCAGTTTCAAGCGGGGGTCGTTCTTC.

As DNA, the CDR3 is TGTGCCAGCTCGCCGGGACTACCATACACCGGGGAGCTGTTTTTT. This translates into CASSPGLPYTGELFF. V usage is TRBV18 and J usage is TRBJ2-2, with 7 nucleotides matching TRBD2. The CDR3 is 15 amino acids. Germline lookup yields CDR1 KGHSH and CDR2 LQKENI. Unmatched junction bases numbered 7, after V lost 6 bases and J lost 3 bases.

The rearrangement uses TRBV4-1 and TRBJ2-3; 7 bases match TRBD2. Germline loops: CDR1 MGHRA, CDR2 YSYEKL. This CDR3 is 18 amino acids long. Trimming took 2 bases from V and 5 from J; bases not matched to a gene: 16. The CDR3 loop is CASSQIPPKLASGDTQYF. The CDR3 DNA is TGCGCCAGCAGCCAAATACCCCCCAAACTAGCGTCGGGAGATACGCAGTATTTT.

The V and J genes are TRBV6-1 and TRBJ1-6; D not resolved. From germline, CDR1 is MNHNS and CDR2 SASEGT. V lost 2 bases and J lost 0, with 8 bases in between. CDR3 length: 16 residues. The DNA of the CDR3 is TGTGCCAGCAGTGAATCGGGGTACTCCTATAATTCACCCCTCCACTTT. Translating gives CASSESGYSYNSPLHF.

This clone was seen a few times. V usage is TRBV25-1 and J usage is TRBJ2-1; TRBD2 aligns across 13 bases. This CDR3 comprises 17 residues. V was clipped by 5 bases and J by 5 bases; unmatched bases: 9. In germline, CDR1 is MGHDK, CDR2 SYGVNS. CDR3: CASSNWTSGGHHNEQFF. The CDR3, as DNA: TGTGCCAGCAGTAATTGGACTAGCGGGGGACACCACAATGAGCAGTTCTTC.

V is TRBV10-3 and J is TRBJ1-2, with 7 positions matching TRBD1. The CDR3 sequence is 14 residues long. V lost 2 bases to trimming and J lost 7 bases; unmatched junction nucleotides: 7. Germline V gives CDR1 ENHRY, CDR2 SYGVKD. CDR3 region: CAISETPGQLGYTF. Here the CDR3 DNA reads TGTGCCATCAGTGAGACCCCGGGACAGCTTGGCTACACCTTC.

This sequence joins TRBV25-1 and TRBJ1-2, with D perhaps matching TRBD1 (6 bases). Trimming took 3 bases from V and 2 from J, leaving 13 bases between them. The germline gives CDR1 MGHDK, CDR2 SYGVNS. CDR3 length equals 15 residues. The CDR3 coding sequence is TGTGCCAGCAGTGATTTAGGGGGGGTAAACTATGGCTACACCTTC. This translates into CASSDLGGVNYGYTF.

The chain is built from TRBV4-1 and TRBJ2-2, with a weak D call TRBD2 (5 bases). The germline V gene encodes CDR1 MGHRA and CDR2 YSYEKL. This CDR3 is built from 15 residues. The ends were cut back, 1 base at V and 2 bases at J, with 8 bases in the middle. The CDR3 loop reads CASSQVRTNTGELFF. CDR3 DNA sequence: TGCGCCAGCAGCCAAGTTCGGACTAACACCGGGGAGCTGTTTTTT.

The chain carries TRBV12-5 and TRBJ2-7; TRBD1 agrees at 12 bases. The CDR3 is 16 amino acids. CDR1 and CDR2 (germline): LGHNT, FRNRAP. With 2 bases clipped from V and 6 bases from J, the junction kept 8 bases outside the gene matches. The CDR3 here is CASGLFGTGGPLEQYF. The CDR3 DNA is TGTGCTAGTGGTTTGTTCGGGACAGGGGGCCCCCTCGAGCAGTACTTC.

The gene calls are TRBV28 and TRBJ2-1; D is possibly TRBD2 (6 bases). The germline V gene encodes CDR1 MDHEN and CDR2 SYDVKM. This CDR3 spans 13 amino acids. V lost 10 bases, J lost 9 bases, and 19 bases lay in between. CDR3 in DNA: TGTGCCACCCTCCACCTTCAGGGAGGTGAGCAGTTCTTC. It translates to CATLHLQGGEQFF.

This chain connects TRBV7-2 to TRBJ2-1; D remains unclear. The CDR3 consists of 15 residues. The V and J ends lost 1 base and 0 bases respectively, with 7 bases between them. From germline, CDR1 is SGHTA and CDR2 FQGNSA. In nucleotides, the CDR3 is TGTGCCAGCAGCTTAGGTGCGGTCTCCTACAATGAGCAGTTCTTC. This gives the protein CASSLGAVSYNEQFF.

The CDR3, as DNA: TGCGCCAGCAGCCAAGATTGGGGGACAGGGGGAGGCTATGGCTACACCTTC. This gives the protein CASSQDWGTGGGYGYTF. The chain employs TRBV4-1 and TRBJ1-2, with 11 positions matching TRBD1. The V gene's germline CDR1 is MGHRA and CDR2 YSYEKL. The V segment lost 0 bases and the J segment 4 bases; nucleotides outside the gene matches: 7. The CDR3 contains 17 residues.

The chain joins TRBV9 to TRBJ2-2, with 7 bases fitting TRBD1. The V and J ends lost 3 bases and 1 base, in that order; junction bases with no gene match: 3. The CDR3 spans 15 residues. Germline CDR1 and CDR2: SGDLS and YYNGEE. CDR3 amino acids: CASSGQGRNTGELFF. The CDR3, as DNA: TGTGCCAGCAGCGGACAGGGACGGAACACCGGGGAGCTGTTTTTT.

The chain recombines TRBV28 with TRBJ1-2; D is unclear. V lost 5 bases to trimming and J lost 2 bases, with 15 bases between them. Germline assignment: CDR1 MDHEN and CDR2 SYDVKM. This CDR3 has 15 residues. CDR3 sequence reads: CASSPPGLPNYGYTF. DNA of the CDR3: TGTGCCAGCAGTCCCCCGGGTCTTCCAAACTATGGCTACACCTTC.

This clone showed up just once. The chain uses TRBV4-1 and TRBJ2-3; 11 nucleotides agree with TRBD2. Germline CDR1 is MGHRA and CDR2 is YSYEKL. J was trimmed by 4 bases and V by 1 base; bases with no gene match: 13. The CDR3 totals 19 residues. DNA for the CDR3: TGCGCCAGCAGCCAAGTTCAGGGGAGCTGGGGACTAGCGGCAGATACGCAGTATTTT. Amino acid sequence: CASSQVQGSWGLAADTQYF.

The V and J genes are TRBV7-8 and TRBJ2-3; 12 bases agree with TRBD2. The germline gives CDR1 SGHVS, CDR2 FQNEAQ. With 5 bases clipped from V and 8 bases from J, the junction kept 8 bases outside the gene matches. CDR3 length: 15 amino acids. The CDR3 region has the DNA TGTGCCAGCAGCACCGGGACTAGCGGGCGAGGTACGCAGTATTTT. Its translation is CASSTGTSGRGTQYF.

The chain recombines TRBV15 with TRBJ2-7; a weak D match, TRBD1 (6 bases). V was clipped by 1 base and J by 6 bases, with 10 bases between them. From germline, CDR1 is LNHNV and CDR2 YYDKDF (reference sequence). This CDR3 is 13 amino acids long. The CDR3 region has the DNA TGTGCCACCAGCAGAGGCCAACAGGGCGAGCAGTACGTC. Protein sequence: CATSRGQQGEQYV.

The V gene is TRBV9, the J gene TRBJ1-2; D not resolved. V lost 4 bases and J 4 bases, leaving 20 bases between the germline ends. The CDR3 has 16 residues. Germline V lookup: CDR1 SGDLS, CDR2 YYNGEE. CDR3 nucleotide sequence: TGTGCCAGCAGCTCAACCTTGGACGGGATTAGCTATGGCTACACCTTC. Encoded protein: CASSSTLDGISYGYTF.

This clone was recorded a few times. The chain combines TRBV7-9 with TRBJ1-6, with D maybe TRBD1 (6 bases). Per the germline V gene, CDR1 is SEHNR and CDR2 is FQNEAQ (reference sequence). The CDR3 loop spans 15 amino acids. Trimming stripped 5 bases from V and 9 bases from J, with 17 bases between. The CDR3 DNA follows: TGTGCCAGCAGCCTAACCGGGACAACCGGTTCACCCCTCCACTTT. It is translated as CASSLTGTTGSPLHF.